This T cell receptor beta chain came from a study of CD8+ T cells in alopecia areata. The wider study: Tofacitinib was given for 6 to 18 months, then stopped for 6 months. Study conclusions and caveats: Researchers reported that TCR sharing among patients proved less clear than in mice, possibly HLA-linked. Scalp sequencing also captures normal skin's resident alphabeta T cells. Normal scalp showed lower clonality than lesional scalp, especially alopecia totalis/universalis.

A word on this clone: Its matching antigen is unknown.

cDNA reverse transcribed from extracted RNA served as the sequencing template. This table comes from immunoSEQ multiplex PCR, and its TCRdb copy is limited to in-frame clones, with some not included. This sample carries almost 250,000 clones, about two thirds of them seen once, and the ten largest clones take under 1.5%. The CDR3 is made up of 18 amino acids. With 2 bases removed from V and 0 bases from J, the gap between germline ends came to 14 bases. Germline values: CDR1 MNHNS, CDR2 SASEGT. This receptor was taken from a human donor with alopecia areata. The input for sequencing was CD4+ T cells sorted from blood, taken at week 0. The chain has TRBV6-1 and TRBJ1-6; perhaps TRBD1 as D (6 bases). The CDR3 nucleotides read TGTGCCAGCAGTGAACGGGCAGGGGCGAGCTCCTATAATTCACCCCTCCACTTT. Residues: CASSERAGASSYNSPLHF.